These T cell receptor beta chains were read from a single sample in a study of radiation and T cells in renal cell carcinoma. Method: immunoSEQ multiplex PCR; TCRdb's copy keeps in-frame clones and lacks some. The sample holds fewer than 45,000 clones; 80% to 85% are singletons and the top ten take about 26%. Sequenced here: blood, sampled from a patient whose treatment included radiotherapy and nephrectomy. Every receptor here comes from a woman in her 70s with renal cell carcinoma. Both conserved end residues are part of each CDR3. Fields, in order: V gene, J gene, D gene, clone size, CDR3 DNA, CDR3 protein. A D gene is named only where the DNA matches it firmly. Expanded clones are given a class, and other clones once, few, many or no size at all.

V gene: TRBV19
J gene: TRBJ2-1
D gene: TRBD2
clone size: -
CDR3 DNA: TGTGCCAGTGGACTAGCGGGAGCCTACAATGAGCAGTTCTTC
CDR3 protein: CASGLAGAYNEQFF

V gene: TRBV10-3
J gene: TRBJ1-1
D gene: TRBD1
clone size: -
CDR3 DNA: TGTGCCATCAGTGGGAAACAGGGGGCATCGAACACTGAAGCTTTCTTT
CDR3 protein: CAISGKQGASNTEAFF

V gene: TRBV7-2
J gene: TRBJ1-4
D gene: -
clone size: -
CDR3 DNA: TGTGCCAGCAGCCCTTGGACAGTAACGGGGGAAAAACTGTTTTTT
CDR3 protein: CASSPWTVTGEKLFF

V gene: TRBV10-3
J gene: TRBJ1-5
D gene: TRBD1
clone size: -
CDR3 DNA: TGTGCCATCAGGGGGGGGGACAGCCTTGATAGCAATCAGCCCCAGCATTTT
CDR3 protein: CAIRGGDSLDSNQPQHF

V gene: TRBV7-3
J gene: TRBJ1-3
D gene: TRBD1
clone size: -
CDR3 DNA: TGTGCCAGCAGCCCGACGGGACAGTCTGGAAACACCATATATTTT
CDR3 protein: CASSPTGQSGNTIYF

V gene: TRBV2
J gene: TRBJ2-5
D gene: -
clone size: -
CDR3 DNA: TGTGCCAGCAGTGGAGTAGCCGCCCCCCGGGAGACCCAGTACTTC
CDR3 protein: CASSGVAAPRETQYF

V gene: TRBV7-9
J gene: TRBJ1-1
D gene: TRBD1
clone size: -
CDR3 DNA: TGTGCCAGCAGCTTAGCGGGACAGGGAACTGAAGCTTTCTTT
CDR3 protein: CASSLAGQGTEAFF

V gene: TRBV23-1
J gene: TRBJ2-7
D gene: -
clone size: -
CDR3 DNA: TGCGCCAGCAGTCAATGCAAGGGCCAGGTCTCCTACGAGCAGTACTTC
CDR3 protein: CASSQCKGQVSYEQYF

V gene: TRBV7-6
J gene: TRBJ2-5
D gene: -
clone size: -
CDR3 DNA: TGTGCCAGCAGCTTAGTTTCGCGGGGACCCAGGGGAGAAGAGACCCAGTACTTC
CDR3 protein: CASSLVSRGPRGEETQYF

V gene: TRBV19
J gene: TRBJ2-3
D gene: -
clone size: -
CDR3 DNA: TGTGCCAGTAGTATAGATGGGGGCACGGACACAGATACGCAGTATTTT
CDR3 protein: CASSIDGGTDTDTQYF

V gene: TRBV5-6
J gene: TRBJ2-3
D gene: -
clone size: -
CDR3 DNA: TGTGCCAGCAGCTTGGTGTCTAGCACAGATACGCAGTATTTT
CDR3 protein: CASSLVSSTDTQYF

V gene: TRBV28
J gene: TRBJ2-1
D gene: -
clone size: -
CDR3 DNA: TGTGCCAGCGGGATTCCCGGGATCTACAATGAGCAGTTCTTC
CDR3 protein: CASGIPGIYNEQFF

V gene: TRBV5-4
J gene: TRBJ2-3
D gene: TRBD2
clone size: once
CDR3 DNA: TGTGCCAGCAGCTTGCTAGCGGGAGGCCTCACAGATACGCAGTATTTT
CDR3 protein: CASSLLAGGLTDTQYF

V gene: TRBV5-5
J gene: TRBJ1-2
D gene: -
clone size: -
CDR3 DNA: TGTGCCAGCAGCTTGTGGACAGACGATGGCTACACCTTC
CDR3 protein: CASSLWTDDGYTF

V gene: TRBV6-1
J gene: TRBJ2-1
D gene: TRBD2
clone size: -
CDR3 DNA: TGTGCCAGCAGTGATTGGGGACTAGTAAATGAGCAGTTCTTC
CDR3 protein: CASSDWGLVNEQFF

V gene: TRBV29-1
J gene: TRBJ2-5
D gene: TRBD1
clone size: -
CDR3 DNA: TGCAGCTCCTCTGGGACAGTTGGGGGCTTTGGAGAGACCCAGTACTTC
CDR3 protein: CSSSGTVGGFGETQYF

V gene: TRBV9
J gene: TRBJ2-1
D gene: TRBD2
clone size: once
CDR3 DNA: TGTGCCAGCAGCGTCCCGGGACTAGCGGGAGTCAATGAGCAGTTCTTC
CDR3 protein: CASSVPGLAGVNEQFF

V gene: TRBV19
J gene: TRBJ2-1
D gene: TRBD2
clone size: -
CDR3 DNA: TGTGCCAGTACGATTAGCGGGGGGGCCTACAATGAGCAGTTCTTC
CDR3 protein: CASTISGGAYNEQFF

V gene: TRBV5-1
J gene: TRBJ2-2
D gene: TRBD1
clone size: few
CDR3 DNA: TGCGCCAGCAGCTTGGTCAGGGGGAGCAACACCGGGGAGCTGTTTTTT
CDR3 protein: CASSLVRGSNTGELFF

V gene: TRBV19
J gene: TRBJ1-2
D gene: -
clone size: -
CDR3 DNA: TGTGCCAGTAGTCCCCGCAGGGTAGCCTACACCTTC
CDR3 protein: CASSPRRVAYTF